Each of the 23 T cell receptor beta chains below was sequenced from the same sample in a study of T cell clonality in common variable immunodeficiency. Sequencing was performed with immunoSEQ multiplex PCR; in TCRdb, only in-frame clones are kept and a portion is missing. There are some 50,000 clones in the sample, none observed a single time. Source material: peripheral blood mononuclear cells. The receptors originated from a person aged 18 to 70 in good health.

This clone occurred a few times. An end of the junction does not agree with germline; a read error may underlie this. Coverage ceases 3 residues before the CDR3 finishes, and the germline J gene fills in the end. The V gene is TRBV7-6, the J gene TRBJ1-1, with D perhaps matching TRBD1 (6 bases). Germline V gene data show CDR1 as SGHVS and CDR2 as FNYEAQ. This CDR3 is built from 17 residues. The covered CDR3 bases are TGTGCCAGCAGCGCCTGGGACGAACCCCAGGGGAACGCTGAA. It yields the protein CASSAWDEPQGNAE. The full CDR3 sequence reads CASSAWDEPQGNAEAFF.

This clone came up many times. The read comes to an end 3 residues before the CDR3 does, leaving the germline J gene to fill in the end. J is TRBJ2-6 and V is TRBV20-1; D unclear. Looked up from germline, CDR1 is DFQATT and CDR2 is SNEGSKA (reference sequence). V was shortened by 3 bases and J by 0 bases, with 6 bases between the two germline ends. The CDR3 has 14 residues. CDR3 residues: CSASDFSGANVLTF. The CDR3 DNA, read in part, is TGCAGTGCTAGCGACTTCTCTGGGGCCAACGTC.

This clone was counted a few times. The CDR3 protein is CASKDRSGRGTDTQYF. Incomplete CDR3 DNA: TGTGCCAGCAAAGATCGGAGCGGGAGGGGCACAGATACG. V gene TRBV7-8 combines with J gene TRBJ2-3; TRBD2 aligns across 10 bases. Read sequence stops 3 residues before the CDR3 end, and the germline J gene provides the missing end. Germline V CDR1 and CDR2: SGHVS, FQNEAQ. The ends lost 7 bases at V and 1 base at J; junction bases unmatched: 8. The CDR3 is made up of 16 amino acids.

Many counts were recorded for this clone. The CDR3 is cut off 3 residues early in the read; its end comes from the germline J gene. The rearrangement uses TRBV12-3 or TRBV12-4 and TRBJ2-1; 11 nucleotides line up with TRBD2. The CDR3 totals 16 residues. Trimming removed 4 bases from V and 9 bases from J; junction bases left unmatched: 11. Incomplete CDR3 DNA: TGTGCCAGCAGTTCCGGGTCTTTAGCGGGAGGGCTTGAG. It codes for CASSSGSLAGGLE. The CDR3 in its entirety is CASSSGSLAGGLEQFF.

This clone was found many times. The missing CDR3 end, 3 residues past where the read stops, is filled in from the germline J gene. V is TRBV6-2 or TRBV6-3 and J is TRBJ2-3; TRBD2 matches 8 bases. CDR1 is MNHEY and CDR2 is SVGEGT in the germline V gene. The CDR3 extends over 16 amino acids. Germline trimming cut 0 bases from V and 2 bases from J; bases unmatched to any gene: 4. The CDR3 region is CASSYSMRGDTDTQYF. Incomplete CDR3 DNA: TGTGCCAGCAGTTACTCGATGCGGGGGGACACAGATACG.

This clone was counted many times. Coverage ceases 3 residues before the CDR3 finishes, and the germline J gene fills in the end. V and J are TRBV7-9 and TRBJ2-4; D call uncertain. Germline-derived CDR1 and CDR2 are SEHNR and FQNEAQ (reference sequence). Trimming cost V 1 base and J 0 bases, with 4 bases left between them. The CDR3 covers 14 residues. The CDR3 reads CASSLDIAKNIQYF. CDR3 DNA, as far as it was read: TGTGCCAGCAGCTTAGATATAGCCAAAAACATT.

This clone was recorded at least ten times. One end of the junction varies from germline; a read error may be responsible. The DNA ends 3 residues before the CDR3 does, and the rest of the CDR3 is filled in from the germline J gene. V gene TRBV4-2 combines with J gene TRBJ2-2; TRBD1 agrees at 9 bases. Germline CDR1 LGHNA, CDR2 YNFKEQ. This CDR3 spans 17 amino acids. The CDR3 loop reads CASSQDGTGRWTGELFF. The sequenced part of the CDR3 DNA is TGCGCCAGCAGCCAAGATGGGACAGGGCGGTGGACCGGGGAG.

This clone was seen only a few times. The sequenced fragment ends 3 residues before the CDR3 boundary, so the rest is inferred from the germline J gene. This chain links TRBV19 with TRBJ2-1; 12 bases match TRBD2. J lost 4 bases, V lost 1 base, and 20 bases had no gene match. CDR1 is LNHDA, CDR2 SQIVND, per germline (reference sequence). The CDR3 consists of 22 residues. The part of the CDR3 DNA that was read is TGTGCCAGTAGTATAGGAAGTCCTCTAGCGGGAGGGCTAGGGGGGATATACAATGAG. This codes for CASSIGSPLAGGLGGIYNE. The whole CDR3 reads CASSIGSPLAGGLGGIYNEQFF. The variable domain in full, completed from reference TRBV19 and TRBJ2-1, reads DGGITQSPKYLFRKEGQNVTLSCEQNLNHDAMYWYRQDPGQGLRLIYYSQIVNDFQKGDIAEGYSVSREKKESFPLTVTSAQKNPTAFYLCASSIGSPLAGGLGGIYNEQFFGPGTRLTVL.

This clone was recorded at least ten times. The missing CDR3 end, 3 residues past where the read stops, is filled in from the germline J gene. This chain connects TRBV20-1 to TRBJ2-1, with 8 bases that match TRBD2. Germline CDR1 reads DFQATT; CDR2 reads SNEGSKA (reference sequence). V lost 4 bases to trimming and J lost 4 bases; unmatched junction nucleotides: 6. CDR3 length equals 14 residues. This chain's CDR3 is CSANIAGLYNEQFF. The CDR3 bases that were read are TGCAGTGCTAATATAGCGGGGCTATACAATGAG.

Regarding this clone: The read terminates 3 residues before the CDR3 end, so the remaining end is supplied by the germline J gene. The chain couples TRBV6-1 to TRBJ1-2, with D perhaps matching TRBD1 (5 bases). The CDR3 is 15 amino acids. Per the germline V gene, CDR1 is MNHNS and CDR2 is SASEGT. CDR3 protein: CASSEFVGGEYDYTF. Incomplete CDR3 DNA: TGTGCCAGCAGTGAATTTGTGGGGGGGGAATACGAC.

This clone was seen repeatedly, ten times or more. The read falls 3 residues short of the CDR3 end, and the missing part is taken from the germline J gene. The chain recombines TRBV7-8 with TRBJ1-5; D unresolved. Germline V gene sequence: CDR1 SGHVS, CDR2 FQNEAQ. The CDR3 spans 16 residues. The ends were cut back, 5 bases at V and 0 bases at J, with 14 bases in the middle. The covered CDR3 bases are TGTGCCAGCAGCCGACAAGACGGTAATAGCAATCAGCCC. Translated: CASSRQDGNSNQP. The full CDR3 reads CASSRQDGNSNQPQHF. Looking up the rest from reference TRBV7-8 and TRBJ1-5 gives the full variable domain: GAGVSQSPRYKVAKRGQDVALRCDPISGHVSLFWYQQALGQGPEFLTYFQNEAQLDKSGLPSDRFFAERPEGSVSTLKIQRTQQEDSAVYLCASSRQDGNSNQPQHFGDGTRLSIL.

This clone was recorded at least ten times. The CDR3 is cut off 3 residues early in the read; its end comes from the germline J gene. The rearrangement links TRBV19 to TRBJ1-6, with TRBD1 identical over 8 bases. CDR1 is LNHDA, CDR2 SQIVND, per germline (reference sequence). This CDR3 comprises 13 residues. Trimming at V came to 8 bases and at J to 5 bases, leaving 2 bases not matched to a gene. CDR3 protein: CASLQGDNSPLHF. The covered CDR3 bases are TGTGCCAGTTTACAGGGGGATAATTCACCC.

This clone was observed at least ten times. The CDR3 end lies 3 residues beyond the end of the read and is filled in from the germline J gene. This rearrangement joins TRBV20-1 to TRBJ2-1; TRBD2 matches at 13 bases. Trimming at V came to 6 bases and at J to 3 bases, leaving 8 bases not matched to a gene. Germline-derived CDR1 and CDR2 are DFQATT and SNEGSKA (reference sequence). The CDR3 loop spans 16 amino acids. The chain's CDR3 is CSAHTSGRANYNEQFF. Incomplete CDR3 DNA: TGCAGTGCCCATACTAGCGGGAGGGCCAACTACAATGAG.

This clone has ten or more counts. Here the CDR3 reads CASSFGEKLFF. The CDR3 bases that were read are TGTGCCAGCAGTTTCGGTGAAAAA. The chain is built from TRBV12-3 or TRBV12-4 and TRBJ1-4; D is undetermined. The read is 3 residues too short to cover the CDR3 end, so that end is filled in from the germline J gene. The V gene lost 3 bases and the J gene lost 7 bases, with 3 bases spanning the gap. CDR3 length: 11 amino acids.

This clone has more than one count but fewer than ten. The observed sequence ends 3 residues before the CDR3 terminus, with the missing tail filled in from the germline J gene. The chain recombines TRBV7-8 with TRBJ1-1, with a tentative D call TRBD1 (5 bases). V lost 6 bases and J 1 base, leaving 12 bases between the germline ends. In germline, CDR1 is SGHVS, CDR2 FQNEAQ. This CDR3 is 14 amino acids long. CDR3 region: CASSNDRANTEAFF. The CDR3 DNA, read in part, is TGTGCCAGCAGTAACGACAGAGCGAACACTGAA.

This clone turned up a few times. Sequencing ends 3 residues short of the CDR3 end; the germline J gene provides the rest. The V and J genes are TRBV7-9 and TRBJ2-3, with D possibly TRBD2 on 5 matching bases. CDR1 and CDR2 (germline): SEHNR, FQNEAQ (reference sequence). The CDR3 covers 13 residues. The CDR3 protein is CASTLRGLETQYF. The sequenced part of the CDR3 DNA is TGTGCCAGCACCCTCCGGGGATTGGAGACG.

This clone occurred a few times. The CDR3 extends 3 residues past the end of the read, so its final part is completed from the germline J gene. The J gene is TRBJ1-2, the V gene TRBV2, with unresolved D. Germline values: CDR1 SNHLY, CDR2 FYNNEI. The CDR3 loop spans 15 amino acids. The CDR3 reads CASRELAVPTYDYTF. The sequenced CDR3 bases are TGTGCCAGCAGAGAACTAGCGGTGCCTACCTACGAC.

This clone was counted at least ten times. The DNA ends 3 residues before the CDR3 does, and the rest of the CDR3 is filled in from the germline J gene. The V and J genes are TRBV20-1 and TRBJ2-7; 7 bases are shared with TRBD1. Germline CDR1 reads DFQATT; CDR2 reads SNEGSKA (reference sequence). V trimming: 5 bases; J trimming: 1 base; junction bases outside the gene matches: 8. This CDR3 has 14 residues. The CDR3 protein is CSAAEAQGSYEQYF. The sequenced part of the CDR3 DNA is TGCAGTGCTGCTGAGGCACAGGGGTCCTACGAG.

Only a few counts were recorded for this clone. Read data end 3 residues before the CDR3 end; the end is taken from the germline J gene. V is TRBV2 and J is TRBJ2-3, with a possible D match to TRBD2 (6 bases). The CDR3 covers 14 residues. The V and J ends lost 8 bases and 4 bases respectively, with 16 bases between them. Germline V gene lookup returns CDR1 SNHLY and CDR2 FYNNEI. CDR3 sequence: CASLVTGVADTQYF. CDR3 bases read: TGTGCCAGCCTCGTTACGGGGGTTGCAGATACG.

This clone was seen only a few times. The read ends 3 residues shy of where the CDR3 ends; the end is completed using the germline J gene. The V and J genes are TRBV7-2 and TRBJ2-7, with 9 positions matching TRBD1. Trimming at V came to 3 bases and at J to 5 bases, leaving 8 bases not matched to a gene. CDR1 and CDR2 from the germline V gene are SGHTA and FQGNSA. This CDR3 spans 15 amino acids. CDR3 DNA, as far as it was read: TGTGCCAGCAGCTTGACGGGACAGGGTAACCACGAG. Translated, it gives CASSLTGQGNHE. The entire CDR3 reads CASSLTGQGNHEQYF. Full variable domain (remainder filled in from reference TRBV7-2 and TRBJ2-7): GAGVSQSPSNKVTEKGKDVELRCDPISGHTALYWYRQSLGQGLEFLIYFQGNSAPDKSGLPSDRFSAERTGGSVSTLTIQRTQQEDSAVYLCASSLTGQGNHEQYFGPGTRLTVT.

This clone showed up many times. Read data end 3 residues before the CDR3 end; the end is taken from the germline J gene. The chain has TRBV11-2 and TRBJ2-2; D is possibly TRBD1 (6 bases). There are 15 residues in the CDR3. Germline CDR1 reads SGHAT; CDR2 reads FQNNGV. Trimming removed 5 bases from V and 9 bases from J, with 19 bases in between. The CDR3 reads CASSTRSTGSWELFF. CDR3 DNA (partial): TGTGCCAGCAGCACACGCTCCACAGGGTCCTGGGAG.

This clone has a count of ten or more. Here the CDR3 reads CASSTGTPNTEAFF. The CDR3 DNA, read in part, is TGCGCCAGCAGCACCGGGACTCCGAACACTGAA. The rearrangement uses TRBV5-1 and TRBJ1-1; D may be TRBD1 (5 bases). With the read ending 3 residues before the CDR3 end, the germline J gene is used to fill in that end. Per germline, CDR1 SGHRS and CDR2 YFSETQ. V was shortened by 4 bases and J by 1 base, with 11 bases between the two germline ends. The CDR3 is made up of 14 amino acids.

This clone was picked up many times. Coverage ceases 3 residues before the CDR3 finishes, and the germline J gene fills in the end. The V call is TRBV18, the J call TRBJ1-6; a possible D gene is TRBD1 (6 bases). V lost 5 bases, J lost 9 bases, and 11 bases lay in between. Per the germline V gene, CDR1 is KGHSH and CDR2 is LQKENI. The CDR3 has 13 amino acids. This chain's CDR3 is CASSSRQASPLHF. The covered CDR3 bases are TGTGCCAGCTCATCCCGACAGGCTTCACCC.